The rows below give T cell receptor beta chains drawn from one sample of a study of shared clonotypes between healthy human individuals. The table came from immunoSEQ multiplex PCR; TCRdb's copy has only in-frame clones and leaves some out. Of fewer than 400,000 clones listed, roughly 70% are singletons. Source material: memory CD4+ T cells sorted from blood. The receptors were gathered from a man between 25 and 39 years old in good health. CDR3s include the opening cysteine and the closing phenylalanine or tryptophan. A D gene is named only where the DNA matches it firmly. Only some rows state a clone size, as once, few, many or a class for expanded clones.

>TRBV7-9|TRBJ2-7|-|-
CASTQTGTRGYEQYF
TGTGCCAGCACCCAGACAGGCACCAGGGGTTACGAGCAGTACTTC
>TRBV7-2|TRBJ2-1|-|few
CASGPPRGEQFF
TGTGCCAGCGGGCCACCCCGCGGTGAGCAGTTCTTC
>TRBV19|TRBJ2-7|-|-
CASSKTRVSPVGSNEQYF
TGTGCCAGTAGTAAAACTCGGGTGTCGCCGGTTGGGAGTAACGAGCAGTACTTC
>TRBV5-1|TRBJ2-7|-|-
CASSLDRGRGYEQYF
TGCGCCAGCAGCTTGGATCGGGGGAGAGGCTACGAGCAGTACTTC
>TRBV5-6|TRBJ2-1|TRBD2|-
CASSLRGLAGTGSYNEQFF
TGTGCCAGCAGCTTGCGGGGACTAGCGGGAACAGGGTCCTACAATGAGCAGTTCTTC
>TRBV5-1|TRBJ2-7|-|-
CASSVGQSYEQYF
TGCGCCAGCAGCGTCGGACAGAGTTACGAGCAGTACTTC
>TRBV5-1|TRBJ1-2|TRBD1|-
CASSSIPGQGSYGYTF
TGCGCCAGCAGCTCAATCCCGGGACAGGGTAGCTATGGCTACACCTTC
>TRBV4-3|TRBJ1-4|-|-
CASSQAHTAELMLKLFF
TGCGCCAGCAGCCAAGCCCACACGGCCGAGCTAATGTTGAAACTGTTTTTT
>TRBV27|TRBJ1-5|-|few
CASSSVGNSNQPQHF
TGTGCCAGCAGTTCGGTTGGAAATAGCAATCAGCCCCAGCATTTT
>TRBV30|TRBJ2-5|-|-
CAWSVPWPSQETQYF
TGTGCCTGGAGTGTACCTTGGCCAAGTCAAGAGACCCAGTACTTC
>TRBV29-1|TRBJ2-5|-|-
CSVVAGTKSPQYF
TGCAGCGTTGTGGCAGGGACGAAATCACCCCAGTACTTC
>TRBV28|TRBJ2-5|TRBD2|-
CASQGLVETQYF
TGTGCCAGTCAGGGACTAGTGGAGACCCAGTACTTC
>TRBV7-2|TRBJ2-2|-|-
CASSSEPGAGELFF
TGTGCCAGCAGCTCAGAACCGGGGGCCGGGGAGCTGTTTTTT
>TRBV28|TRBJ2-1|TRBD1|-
CASSGRQGGNYNEQFF
TGTGCCAGCAGTGGTCGACAGGGGGGAAACTACAATGAGCAGTTCTTC
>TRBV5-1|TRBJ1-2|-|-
CASSSNRALDGYTF
TGCGCCAGCAGCTCGAACAGGGCACTAGATGGCTACACCTTC
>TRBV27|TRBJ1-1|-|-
CASSLYPFTGLRDTEAFF
TGTGCCAGCAGTTTATACCCCTTTACAGGGCTCAGAGACACTGAAGCTTTCTTT
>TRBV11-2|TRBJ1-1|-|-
CASSLARSTEAFF
TGTGCCAGCAGCTTAGCCCGGTCCACTGAAGCTTTCTTT
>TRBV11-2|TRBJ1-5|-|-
CASSKNPNQPQHF
TGTGCCAGCAGCAAAAACCCAAATCAGCCCCAGCATTTT
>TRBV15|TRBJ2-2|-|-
CATSRERLYNTGELFF
TGTGCCACCAGCAGAGAGCGACTGTATAACACCGGGGAGCTGTTTTTT
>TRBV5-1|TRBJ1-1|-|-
CASSRQNLNTEAFF
TGCGCCAGCAGCCGACAGAACTTAAACACTGAAGCTTTCTTT
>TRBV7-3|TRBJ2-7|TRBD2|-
CASSYLAGGPYEQYF
TGTGCCAGCAGCTACTTAGCGGGAGGGCCATACGAGCAGTACTTC
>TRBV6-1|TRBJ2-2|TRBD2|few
CASSELAGVAGELFF
TGTGCCAGCAGTGAGCTAGCGGGAGTAGCCGGGGAGCTGTTTTTT
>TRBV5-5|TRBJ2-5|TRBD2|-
CASSRSTSGRETQYF
TGTGCCAGCAGCCGGTCGACTAGCGGGAGAGAGACCCAGTACTTC
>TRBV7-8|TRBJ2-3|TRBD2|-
CASSTSGLAGRTDTQYF
TGTGCCAGCAGTACCTCCGGACTAGCGGGCCGCACAGATACGCAGTATTTT
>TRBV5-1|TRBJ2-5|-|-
CASSLAGRQETQYF
TGCGCCAGCAGCTTGGCGGGCCGACAAGAGACCCAGTACTTC
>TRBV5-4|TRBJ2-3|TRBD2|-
CASSLGASGSGADTQYF
TGTGCCAGCAGCTTGGGGGCCAGCGGGAGTGGCGCAGATACGCAGTATTTT
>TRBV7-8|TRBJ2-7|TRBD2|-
CASSYRTSDAYEQYF
TGTGCCAGCAGCTACCGGACTAGCGATGCCTACGAGCAGTACTTC